The 14 T cell receptor beta chains presented below share a single source sample, sequenced in a study of blood T cell repertoires in COVID-19. Method: immunoSEQ multiplex PCR; TCRdb's copy keeps in-frame clones and lacks some. The repertoire holds fewer than 300,000 clones, with about 90% as singletons. The sample was peripheral blood. These receptors originate from a woman in her forties or fifties with acute or convalescent COVID-19.

J is TRBJ2-5 and V is TRBV21-1; whether TRBD1, the table's D call, matches the DNA was not checked. TRBV21-1 is given as a pseudogene. The CDR3 has 15 amino acids. This chain's CDR3 is CASSRDRRKRETQYF. Written as DNA, the CDR3 is TGTGCCAGCAGCAGGGACAGGCGTAAGAGAGAGACCCAGTACTTC.

This clone was seen once. Other DNA sequences of this sample code for an identical CDR3. The rearrangement uses TRBV5-1 and TRBJ2-1; D is undetermined. The CDR3 has 13 amino acids. The V end was cut by 0 bases, the J end by 3 bases, with 4 bases between. Germline lookup yields CDR1 SGHRS and CDR2 YFSETQ. CDR3 in amino acids: CASSLDSYNEQFF. In DNA, the CDR3 is TGCGCCAGCAGCTTGGACAGCTACAATGAGCAGTTCTTC.

This clone appeared a few times. The gene calls are TRBV11-2 and TRBJ2-7, with D possibly matching TRBD1 (6 bases). The CDR3 sequence is 14 residues long. V lost 5 bases, J lost 2 bases, and 13 bases lay in between. The V gene's germline CDR1 is SGHAT and CDR2 FQNNGV. The CDR3, as DNA: TGTGCCAGCAGCCTCCAGGGGACAACCTACGAGCAGTACTTC. Residues: CASSLQGTTYEQYF.

The rearrangement links TRBV4-1 to TRBJ2-1; tentatively, D is TRBD2 (5 bases). The germline gives CDR1 MGHRA, CDR2 YSYEKL. Trimming removed 1 base at V and 1 base at J, with 11 bases between. The CDR3 spans 16 residues. The CDR3 reads CASSQVSGRSYNEQFF. CDR3 sequence (DNA): TGCGCCAGCAGCCAAGTGAGCGGAAGATCCTACAATGAGCAGTTCTTC.

This rearrangement joins TRBV6-2 or TRBV6-3 to TRBJ1-4; D is ambiguous. Germline-derived CDR1 and CDR2 are MNHEY and SVGEGT. With 5 bases removed from V and 7 bases from J, the gap between germline ends came to 5 bases. The CDR3 loop spans 11 amino acids. For the CDR3, the DNA is TGTGCCAGCAGTCACAGTGAAAAACTGTTTTTT. This gives the protein CASSHSEKLFF.

This chain uses TRBV28 with TRBJ1-1; no firm D call. Looked up from germline, CDR1 is MDHEN and CDR2 is SYDVKM. The CDR3 runs 13 residues. V was shortened by 6 bases and J by 6 bases, with 14 bases between the two germline ends. The chain's CDR3 is CASSVNEEAEAFF. DNA for the CDR3: TGTGCCAGCAGCGTTAATGAGGAGGCTGAAGCTTTCTTT.

The V gene is TRBV28, the J gene TRBJ1-4, with D possibly TRBD1 on 5 matching bases. The CDR3 runs to 15 residues. Between the trimmed V and J ends, which lost 4 bases and 5 bases, there was a span of 14 bases. CDR1 is MDHEN and CDR2 is SYDVKM in the germline V gene. CDR3 coding DNA: TGTGCCAGCAGTTCTTATTCTACAGGCAATGAAAAACTGTTTTTT. Amino acid sequence: CASSSYSTGNEKLFF.

This clone was observed a single time. This chain links TRBV7-2 with TRBJ2-5; 9 bases are shared with TRBD2. Germline values: CDR1 SGHTA, CDR2 FQGNSA. CDR3 length equals 15 residues. V trimming: 5 bases; J trimming: 4 bases; junction bases outside the gene matches: 8. The CDR3 DNA reads as TGTGCCAGCAGCCCAGCGACTAGCGGCGGAGAGACCCAGTACTTC. Translating it yields CASSPATSGGETQYF. The whole variable domain, filled in from reference TRBV7-2 and TRBJ2-5, reads GAGVSQSPSNKVTEKGKDVELRCDPISGHTALYWYRQSLGQGLEFLIYFQGNSAPDKSGLPSDRFSAERTGGSVSTLTIQRTQQEDSAVYLCASSPATSGGETQYFGPGTRLLVL.

This chain uses TRBV28 with TRBJ2-1, with 8 nucleotides matching TRBD2. Germline V lookup: CDR1 MDHEN, CDR2 SYDVKM. The ends lost 2 bases at V and 3 bases at J; junction bases unmatched: 0. The CDR3 loop spans 14 amino acids. Here the CDR3 DNA reads TGTGCCAGCAGTTTAAGCGGGAGCTACAATGAGCAGTTCTTC. Amino acids: CASSLSGSYNEQFF.

The rearrangement uses TRBV11-2 and TRBJ2-3; D uncertain. The CDR3 loop spans 13 amino acids. V gave up 1 base and J gave up 6 bases, with 8 bases separating them. CDR1 is SGHAT and CDR2 is FQNNGV in the germline V gene. CDR3 DNA: TGTGCCAGCAGCTTAGGACTCTCGGATACGCAGTATTTT. It is translated as CASSLGLSDTQYF.

J is TRBJ1-5 and V is TRBV5-1, with 9 bases matching TRBD1. CDR3 size: 17 residues. Germline V lookup: CDR1 SGHRS, CDR2 YFSETQ. The J segment lost 5 bases and the V segment lost 4 bases, leaving 13 bases of the junction unmatched. The CDR3 region is CASSRLPRDREDQPQHF. CDR3 nucleotides: TGCGCCAGCAGCCGATTGCCGAGGGACAGGGAGGATCAGCCCCAGCATTTT.

The chain has TRBV28 and TRBJ1-2, with 7 nucleotides matching TRBD1. J lost 3 bases, V lost 4 bases, and 8 bases had no gene match. There are 15 residues in the CDR3. CDR1 MDHEN and CDR2 SYDVKM come from the germline V gene. CDR3 in DNA: TGTGCCAGCAGTTATACAGGGGTCCGCGACTATGGCTACACCTTC. As protein: CASSYTGVRDYGYTF.

The chain combines TRBV6-5 with TRBJ2-7; TRBD2 might be the D (6 bases). This CDR3 is built from 15 residues. Looked up from germline, CDR1 is MNHEY and CDR2 is SVGAGI. V was shortened by 5 bases and J by 3 bases, with 17 bases between the two germline ends. The CDR3 coding sequence is TGTGCCAGCAGTCTCCGGGACTCGTCAAACTACGAGCAGTACTTC. Protein product: CASSLRDSSNYEQYF.

DNA of the CDR3: TGTGCCAGCAGTTTATCGTCAGGGGACAACACTGAAGCTTTCTTT. This sequence encodes CASSLSSGDNTEAFF. This rearrangement joins TRBV27 to TRBJ1-1, with D maybe TRBD1 (6 bases). Germline CDR1 reads MNHEY; CDR2 reads SMNVEV (reference sequence). The ends were cut back, 0 bases at V and 2 bases at J, with 10 bases in the middle. The CDR3 loop spans 15 amino acids.